These T cell receptor beta chains were read from a single sample in a study of T cells after yellow fever vaccination. TCRdb re-derived calls from the 5' RACE reads in MiXCR, one entry per CDR3 protein. The top ten clones hold about 1% of a sample with about 220,000 distinct CDR3 sequences, approximately 6.8% of them seen once. Sequenced here: CD4+ T cells sorted from PBMCs, sampled on the day of the yellow fever booster vaccination. Receptors were obtained from a man aged 25-40 years who received the YFV17D yellow fever vaccine. Both conserved end residues are part of each CDR3. A D gene is named only where the DNA matches it firmly. Clone size is not always given. Where it is, it says once, few, many or a class for expanded clones.

j_gene	d_gene	abundance	v_gene	CDR3nt	CDR3aa
TRBJ1-1	.	many	TRBV6-1	TGTGCCAGCAGGTTGTCCTCCTCTGGCACTGAAGCTTTCTTT	CASRLSSSGTEAFF
TRBJ2-3	.	.	TRBV5-1	TGCGCCAGCAGCTTCAGACCGACAGGCAACGCAGATACGCAGTATTTT	CASSFRPTGNADTQYF
TRBJ2-3	.	many	TRBV20-1	TGCAGTGCCCCAGAGGGAAATACGCAGTATTTT	CSAPEGNTQYF
TRBJ1-5	.	.	TRBV21-1	TGTGCCAGCACCCCCTCTGGCCGGGACTCCATCAATCAGCCCCAGCATTTT	CASTPSGRDSINQPQHF
TRBJ1-6	.	many	TRBV5-5	TGTGCCAGCAGCTTGAGTGACCAGTTTTCACCCCTCCACTTT	CASSLSDQFSPLHF
TRBJ2-3	.	many	TRBV20-1	TGCAGTGCTCCCGTTCCCGGGGCCAAAGATACGCAGTATTTT	CSAPVPGAKDTQYF
TRBJ1-3	TRBD1	many	TRBV29-1	TGCAGCGTTGTATGGGGACAGGGTCACACCATATATTTT	CSVVWGQGHTIYF
TRBJ2-3	TRBD2	.	TRBV5-5	TGTGCCAGCTTACTAGCGGGGACAGATACGCAGTATTTT	CASLLAGTDTQYF
TRBJ2-7	TRBD1	many	TRBV20-1	TGCAGTGCTAGAGATCGCAGGGGGAATTACGAGCAGTACTTC	CSARDRRGNYEQYF
TRBJ2-2	TRBD1	many	TRBV5-1	TGCGCCAGCAGCCGGACAGGGGGCGACACCGGGGAGCTGTTTTTT	CASSRTGGDTGELFF
TRBJ1-6	.	many	TRBV7-9	TGTGCCAGCAGCTTAGTCCAGGGAATAGCGCCGCGTTCACCCCTCCACTTT	CASSLVQGIAPRSPLHF
TRBJ1-1	.	.	TRBV6-5	TGTGCCAGCAGTCCTTGGGGGGGGGCGAACACTGAAGCTTTCTTT	CASSPWGGANTEAFF
TRBJ2-7	.	.	TRBV12-3/TRBV12-4	TGTGCCAGCAGTTCTGACAGGACCATATACGAGCAGTACTTC	CASSSDRTIYEQYF
TRBJ1-1	.	.	TRBV5-1	TGCGCCAGTCAAGGGCCAGGCCAGAACACTGAAGCTTTCTTT	CASQGPGQNTEAFF
TRBJ2-7	TRBD1	.	TRBV6-5	TGTGCCAGCAGACTCGGGACAGGGGCCTACGAGCAGTACTTC	CASRLGTGAYEQYF
TRBJ1-1	.	many	TRBV11-2	TGTGCCAGCAGCTTAGGACCCGGGGGCACTGAAGCTTTCTTT	CASSLGPGGTEAFF
TRBJ2-3	.	many	TRBV18	TGTGCCAGCTCACCACCGTCCCCCCGGGAGCAGTTCACGCAGTATTTT	CASSPPSPREQFTQYF
TRBJ2-5	TRBD2	many	TRBV19	TGTGCCAGTAGTATTCGGGGGGGGGAGACCCAGTACTTC	CASSIRGGETQYF
TRBJ2-3	.	many	TRBV6-1	TGTGCCAGCAGTAAACTAGACGATACGCAGTATTTT	CASSKLDDTQYF
TRBJ2-4	TRBD2	few	TRBV20-1	TGCAGTGCTAGGGCTAGCGGGAGGCCTGCAGGTATCATTCAGTACTTC	CSARASGRPAGIIQYF
TRBJ2-7	TRBD1	.	TRBV18	TGTGCCAGCTCACAGGGGGCTCAGGAGCAGTACTTC	CASSQGAQEQYF
TRBJ1-1	.	few	TRBV18	TGTGCCAGCTCTCTCCAAGTGAACACTGAAGCTTTCTTT	CASSLQVNTEAFF
TRBJ2-2	TRBD2	few	TRBV11-2	TGTGCCAGCAGCCCCCCCAGTGATAGCGGGAGACGCACCGGGGAGCTGTTTTTT	CASSPPSDSGRRTGELFF
TRBJ2-3	TRBD2	.	TRBV12-3/TRBV12-4	TGTGCCAGCAGACTTCGGACCAGCGGGGCCAAACCGTATTTT	CASRLRTSGAKPYF
TRBJ2-7	TRBD2	many	TRBV7-2	TGTGCCAGCAGCTTAGTGGGCGGGAGCTCCTACGAGCAGTACTTC	CASSLVGGSSYEQYF
TRBJ2-2	.	few	TRBV19	TGTGCCAGTAGTTTGCTCAGGGCCCGGGGCGGGGAGCTGTTTTTT	CASSLLRARGGELFF
TRBJ2-1	TRBD2	few	TRBV7-2	TGTGCCAGCAGCTTAGAAGGGTCTAGCGGATACAATGAGCAGTTCTTC	CASSLEGSSGYNEQFF
TRBJ1-5	.	many	TRBV6-1	TGTGCCAGCAGTGAACTCGCGGGAGGGAATCAGCCCCAGCATTTT	CASSELAGGNQPQHF
TRBJ1-1	.	many	TRBV4-3	TGCGCCAGCAGCCAAGAACGGGACACTGAAGCTTTCTTT	CASSQERDTEAFF
TRBJ2-2	.	few	TRBV5-4	TGTGCCAGCAACAAAGCGACCGGTAACACCGGGGAGCTGTTTTTT	CASNKATGNTGELFF
TRBJ2-4	.	.	TRBV5-6	TGTGCCAGCAGCCCTTGGAGGGCTAAGGAGAATAAAAACATTCAGTACTTC	CASSPWRAKENKNIQYF
TRBJ2-1	TRBD1	.	TRBV7-2	TGTGCCAGCAGCTCCGGGACAGGGGCTCTCAATGAGCAGTTCTTC	CASSSGTGALNEQFF
TRBJ2-3	.	.	TRBV7-2	TGTGCCAGCAGCTCGACCTCTGGCGGTGGCACAGATACGCAGTATTTT	CASSSTSGGGTDTQYF
TRBJ1-5	.	.	TRBV12-3/TRBV12-4	TGTGCCAGCAGTTTTAGCCCTAGCAATCAGCCCCAGCATTTT	CASSFSPSNQPQHF
TRBJ1-5	.	.	TRBV19	TGTGCCAGTAGTATGCCGCGAGGGGAGGATCAGCCCCAGCATTTT	CASSMPRGEDQPQHF
TRBJ2-3	TRBD2	few	TRBV9	TGTGCCAGCAGCTCAAGACTAGCGGCAAGCACAGATACGCAGTATTTT	CASSSRLAASTDTQYF
TRBJ2-1	TRBD2	few	TRBV4-3	TGCGCCAGCAGCCAAGATCGGAGACTAGCGAGGAATGAGCAGTTCTTC	CASSQDRRLARNEQFF
TRBJ2-6	.	.	TRBV18	TGTGCCAGCTCACCACCAGGGGCTTCTGGGGCCAACGTCCTGACTTTC	CASSPPGASGANVLTF
TRBJ1-1	.	.	TRBV7-8	TGTGCCAGCAGCTCGTTTCAGGGGCAGCGGGCTTTCTTT	CASSSFQGQRAFF
TRBJ1-1	TRBD1	many	TRBV5-1	TGCGCCAGCAGCCCCTCCACAGGGGACACTGAAGCTTTCTTT	CASSPSTGDTEAFF
TRBJ2-5	.	.	TRBV7-6	TGTGCCAGCAGCTTATGGCAGAACCGACAAGAGACCCAGTACTTC	CASSLWQNRQETQYF
TRBJ2-2	TRBD2	many	TRBV5-1	TGCGCCAGCAGCCTACAGAGCGGGAGAGGTACCGGGGAGCTGTTTTTT	CASSLQSGRGTGELFF
TRBJ2-4	TRBD2	.	TRBV6-2/TRBV6-3	TGTGCCAGCAGTTACTCGACTGGACTAGTAGGTTACTTC	CASSYSTGLVGYF
TRBJ2-5	.	many	TRBV5-1	TGCGCCAGCAGCCCCGGGAGCGGTGGCGAGACCCAGTACTTC	CASSPGSGGETQYF
TRBJ2-3	.	many	TRBV12-3/TRBV12-4	TGTGCCAGCAGTGGGGGTTACAGAGGTAATTTCACAGATACGCAGTATTTT	CASSGGYRGNFTDTQYF
TRBJ2-5	TRBD2	many	TRBV28	TGTGCCAGCAGTTTGACTAGCGGGAGGGGGCCGTACCAAGAGACCCAGTACTTC	CASSLTSGRGPYQETQYF
TRBJ1-4	.	.	TRBV6-5	TGTGCCAGCAGTTACGGGGGGACGGATGAAAAACTGTTTTTT	CASSYGGTDEKLFF